This note documents a single TCR beta chain sequence. As yet, its antigen is unknown. This entry comes from a study of cytomegalovirus exposure and HLA in healthy donors. Study results and caveats: Among the CMV-associated chains, three were confirmed in vitro as specific for CMV antigens. That first-cohort TCR clusters tended to co-occur in the 100 to 150 validation repertoires was found in a later analysis.

The CDR3 totals 17 residues. J was trimmed by 4 bases and V by 4 bases; bases with no gene match: 13. Germline V gene sequence: CDR1 SNHLY, CDR2 FYNNEI. The table came from immunoSEQ multiplex PCR; TCRdb's copy has only in-frame clones and leaves some out. Among roughly 120,000 clones, around 86% were seen once, and the ten largest hold nearly 5%. The TCR sequence derives from a man aged 18-30 years in good health and CMV-seronegative. The chain combines TRBV2 with TRBJ1-2; 9 bases map to TRBD1. Material for sequencing was PBMCs. CDR3 sequence: CASSGGDREWESYGYTF. The CDR3 DNA follows: TGTGCCAGCAGTGGGGGGGACAGGGAGTGGGAAAGCTATGGCTACACCTTC. Drawing the rest from reference TRBV2 and TRBJ1-2, the complete variable domain is EPEVTQTPSHQVTQMGQEVILRCVPISNHLYFYWYRQILGQKVEFLVSFYNNEISEKSEIFDDQFSVERPDGSNFTLKIRSTKLEDSAMYFCASSGGDREWESYGYTFGSGTRLTVV.